This T cell receptor (beta chain) was identified in a study of OX40 agonist ivuxolimab in advanced cancers. Method: immunoSEQ multiplex PCR; TCRdb's copy keeps in-frame clones and lacks some. The sample records roughly 60,000 clones, around 84% being singletons. Germline values: CDR1 SGDLS, CDR2 YYNGEE. The CDR3 spans 15 residues. Trimming shortened V by 0 bases and J by 0 bases, and 6 bases separated the two germline ends. The TCR sequence derives from an adult with an advanced solid tumor such as melanoma, head and neck, liver or kidney cancer. This chain links TRBV9 with TRBJ1-4; D is ambiguous. This material consisted of CD4+ or CD8+ T cells sorted from blood, taken in a trial of the OX40 agonist ivuxolimab. CDR3 sequence reads: CASSVGISTNEKLFF. CDR3 in DNA: TGTGCCAGCAGCGTAGGCATATCAACTAATGAAAAACTGTTTTTT.